The clone carrying this TCR beta chain was observed a few times. This sample was taken from a study of tumour-infiltrating T cells in Burkitt lymphoma. Study as a whole: Survival, overall and progression-free, tracked with productive clonality.

Germline CDR1 reads SGHTA; CDR2 reads FQGNSA. The CDR3 has 14 amino acids. Between the trimmed V and J ends, which lost 4 bases and 3 bases, there was a span of 12 bases. Data came from immunoSEQ multiplex PCR; TCRdb stores just in-frame clones and leaves some out. The sample gives thousands of clones, roughly a tenth of which show up once; less than 3% is in the top ten. Material: tumor tissue. The chain uses TRBV7-2 and TRBJ1-1; D is uncertain. The clonotype originates from a human donor with diffuse large B-cell lymphoma. The chain's CDR3 is CASSYSTGYTEAFF. In DNA form, the CDR3 reads TGTGCCAGCAGCTACTCAACGGGGTACACTGAAGCTTTCTTT.